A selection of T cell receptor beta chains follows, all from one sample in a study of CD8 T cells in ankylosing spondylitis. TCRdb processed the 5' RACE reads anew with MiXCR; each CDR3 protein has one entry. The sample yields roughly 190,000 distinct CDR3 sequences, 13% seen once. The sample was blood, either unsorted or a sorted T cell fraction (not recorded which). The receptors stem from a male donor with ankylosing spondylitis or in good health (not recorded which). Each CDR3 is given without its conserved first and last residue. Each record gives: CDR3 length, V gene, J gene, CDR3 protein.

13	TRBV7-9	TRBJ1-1	ASSPLSEANTEAF
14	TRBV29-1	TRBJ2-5	SVAGGAGGPPETQY
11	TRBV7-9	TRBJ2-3	ASSYALSDTQY
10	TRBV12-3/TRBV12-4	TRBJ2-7	ASSPGTYEQY
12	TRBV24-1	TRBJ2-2	ATSADKYTGELF
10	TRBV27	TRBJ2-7	ASSLLVYEQY
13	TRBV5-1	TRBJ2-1	ASSSHTTNTNEQF
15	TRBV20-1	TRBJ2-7	SARANRDRGISYEQY
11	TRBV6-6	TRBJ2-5	ASSYSNQGTQY
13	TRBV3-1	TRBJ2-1	ASSPWGGTYNEQF
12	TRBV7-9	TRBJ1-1	ASSRGQGFTEAF
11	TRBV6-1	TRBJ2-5	ASSGGLQETQY